This entry features one T cell receptor beta chain sequence. The specificity of this receptor is unknown. The record has no base qualities; no much larger clone is one base away. Distinct nucleotide sequences in the sample also encode this CDR3. The data were taken from a study of immune cell composition in non-small cell lung cancer (dated by TCRdb to the late 2010s). Regarding the research as a whole: To assign histologic subtype, which was mostly lung adenocarcinoma or squamous cell carcinoma, H&E was combined with p63, CK5, Napsin A and TTF-1 immunohistochemistry. Using Adaptive Biotechnologies, the researchers ran TCR-beta sequencing on 34 paired NSCLC tumour and non-adjacent lung specimens, along with 25 to 30 tumour-only specimens. Supplementary cohort #1 consisted of roughly 9 lung adenocarcinoma cases with paired tumour/lung TCR-beta sequencing and with TIL populations generated to assess tumour reactivity. The subtype comparisons left out a few tumour specimens with TCR-beta data because those specimens were rare histological subtypes. On the study overall, not on this receptor specifically: The reactivity cohort contained only roughly 11 cases, and the tumour-reactive clones were not shown to have sequences in common with the dominant in vivo tumour-associated clones. In 10 adenocarcinoma cases, maximal tumour-associated clone frequency correlated strongly with TIL tumour reactivity, whereas overall clonality did not. Compared with lung adenocarcinoma tumours, lung squamous cell carcinoma showed significantly higher Top 10 clone scores and productive clonality. Tumour-associated clones >0.5% occurred in nearly half of NSCLC cases: around 36% of adenocarcinomas versus 75% to 80% of squamous carcinomas. No significant correlation was found between smoking pack-years and tumour TCR-beta clonality.

From frozen aliquots of unsorted single-cell suspensions, genomic DNA was isolated using the QIAamp DNA kit. Surgically resected non-small cell lung cancer tissue was used for the tumour samples. Tissues arrived within 2 hours after resection and were immediately processed into single-cell suspensions. Tissue was broken up mechanically, digested enzymatically with DNase I, collagenase I and hyaluronidase for 30 minutes at 37 degrees C, and then filtered and RBC-lysed. A two-step multiplex PCR was used to amplify TCR-beta CDR3 regions from genomic DNA, and Illumina-compatible adaptors were added in the second step. TCR-beta immunosequencing was carried out on an Illumina platform through the commercial immunoSEQ service. On the study's bioinformatics: Repertoires were summarised as Top 10 Clones, the percentage of T-cell templates from the ten most frequent sequences, and productive clonality. Productive clonality ranged from 0 to 1, with 1 indicating a monoclonal population. Tumour-associated clones were defined as sequences comprising at least 0.1% of tumour T-cell templates but absent from matched non-adjacent lung, identified via log10 scatter plots. Analyses were done in GraphPad Prism7 and R, with Student's t-tests for two-group comparisons, ANOVA for stages, and linear regression for relationships. TCRdb holds this immuneACCESS table with in-frame rearrangements only. Some clones are missing; in checked studies, unresolved V genes explain under half, and the rest has no known cause. V, J and clone size are taken as reported in that table, and D and trimming were inferred from the DNA itself. The sample table records about 10,000 clones; about two thirds of these occur just once. The ten biggest clones cover 7.5% to 9.5% of the sample.

The germline V gene provides CDR1 SGHDT and CDR2 YYEEEE. There are 14 amino acids in the CDR3, from cysteine to phenylalanine inclusive. Left in the record is the CDR3 DNA by itself, 42 bases read in frame from the first base. Trimming costs V 0 bases and J 3 bases, and their ends lie 9 bases apart. The sequence links TRBV5-6 to TRBJ1-1; no confident D gene assignment can be made. The source is a human donor with non-small cell lung cancer. The sample taken for sequencing was lung tumor tissue. The DNA sequence follows: TGTGCCAGCAGCTTGGACAGCTATTACACTGAAGCTTTCTTT. Its protein reads: CASSLDSYYTEAFF.